The T cell receptor (beta chain) under discussion was sequenced for a study of blood T cell repertoires in COVID-19. Study in general: Collection of acute and convalescent COVID-19 samples took place in the United States, Italy and Spain. Nucleic acid was either cDNA or gDNA, and it came from T cells, B-cell-depleted T cells, or PBMCs.

In the original processing: Cell counts per sample came from amplifying reference gene primers. Assay: immunoSEQ multiplex PCR; the TCRdb copy retains only in-frame clones and omits some. V and J calls and clone size are as listed in that table; D and trimming were resolved from the DNA. Among over 200,000 clones listed, around four fifths were seen once. The germline gives CDR1 SNHLY, CDR2 FYNNEI. Trimming left V 5 bases short and J 5 bases short, with 19 bases between. The CDR3 covers 15 residues. The source of this sequence is a woman between 50 and 59 years old with acute or convalescent COVID-19. Sequencing was carried out using peripheral blood. The V call is TRBV2, the J call TRBJ2-7; D may be TRBD2 (5 bases). The CDR3: CASSLPIGNSNEQYF. The CDR3 DNA sequence: TGTGCCAGCAGTTTACCTATCGGGAACAGCAACGAGCAGTACTTC. Variable domain in full (rest from reference TRBV2 and TRBJ2-7): EPEVTQTPSHQVTQMGQEVILRCVPISNHLYFYWYRQILGQKVEFLVSFYNNEISEKSEIFDDQFSVERPDGSNFTLKIRSTKLEDSAMYFCASSLPIGNSNEQYFGPGTRLTVT.